A single sample gave rise to the 25 T cell receptor beta chains below, sequenced in a study of CXCR3-negative and CXCR3-positive naive CD8 T cells. Study outcomes and limitations: CXCR3-positive naive cells had more hydrophobic TRB CDR3s than CXCR3-negative naive cells.

5' RACE that incorporated UMI labels was used to prepare the TRB cDNA libraries. TCRdb reprocessed the 5' RACE reads; each CDR3 protein has one entry and no DNA is given. The sample data list 50,000 to 70,000 distinct CDR3 sequences. Antigens of these TCRs are unknown. Sequenced material: naive CXCR3+ CD8+ T cells from blood. Subset defined: CD45RO-CCR7+CD27+CD95- naive CD8+ T cells expressing CXCR3 (TNR3+). These receptor sequences come from a human donor in good health. Some clones in this sample may be carry-over from other donors' samples.

The chain couples TRBV2 to TRBJ1-5; as DNA is missing, the TRBD1 call by TCRdb cannot be tested. Germline lookup yields CDR1 SNHLY and CDR2 FYNNEI. The CDR3 covers 14 residues. The CDR3 is CASIDGTGDEPQHF. The full variable domain, rest sourced from reference TRBV2 and TRBJ1-5, is EPEVTQTPSHQVTQMGQEVILRCVPISNHLYFYWYRQILGQKVEFLVSFYNNEISEKSEIFDDQFSVERPDGSNFTLKIRSTKLEDSAMYFCASIDGTGDEPQHFGDGTRLSIL.

The CDR3 reads CASSRDRQASYEQYF. The rearrangement links TRBV11-2 to TRBJ2-7; the D call from TCRdb, TRBD1, cannot be confirmed without DNA. This CDR3 comprises 15 residues. Germline V gives CDR1 SGHAT, CDR2 FQNNGV.

This chain links TRBV14 with TRBJ2-7; TCRdb outputs TRBD1, but without DNA this stays unchecked. This CDR3 has 17 amino acids. The V gene's germline CDR1 is SGHDN and CDR2 FVKESK. This CDR3 is CASSQDERGGGGYEQYF.

The rearrangement links TRBV2 to TRBJ1-5; there is no DNA to check the TCRdb D call of TRBD1. Per germline, CDR1 SNHLY and CDR2 FYNNEI. The CDR3 length is 14 residues. CDR3 region: CASSELSNREPQHF.

The rearrangement uses TRBV5-1 and TRBJ2-7; TCRdb's D call of TRBD1 is untestable without DNA. Germline-derived CDR1 and CDR2 are SGHRS and YFSETQ. This CDR3 contains 16 residues. This CDR3 is CASSYGTGGASGEQYF.

J is TRBJ2-3 and V is TRBV6-5; TCRdb calls TRBD2, which cannot be checked without DNA. The CDR3 length is 15 residues. CDR1 MNHEY and CDR2 SVGAGI come from the germline V gene. The CDR3 sequence: CASTVSEGWTDTQYF.

The rearrangement links TRBV4-3 to TRBJ1-2; as DNA is missing, the TRBD1 call by TCRdb cannot be tested. Germline CDR1 LGHNA, CDR2 YSLEER. This CDR3 has 16 amino acids. The CDR3 loop is CASSQDSGTPYYGYTF.

J is TRBJ2-7 and V is TRBV7-2. CDR1 SGHTA and CDR2 FQGNSA come from the germline V gene. The CDR3 sequence is 13 residues long. This CDR3 reads CASRFGSSYEQYF.

The CDR3 loop reads CASSLRGSTFTDTQYF. The V call is TRBV7-9, the J call TRBJ2-3; the D call of TRBD1 rests on TCRdb alone, since no DNA is present to check it. This CDR3 is 16 amino acids long. Germline values: CDR1 SEHNR, CDR2 FQNEAQ (reference sequence).

The J gene is TRBJ2-1, the V gene TRBV6-6. The CDR3 is 12 amino acids. The germline V gene encodes CDR1 MNHNY and CDR2 SVGAGI (reference sequence). CDR3 protein: CASSSIVGEQFF.

The CDR3 sequence: CASSQDWDRDETQYF. The chain carries TRBV4-3 and TRBJ2-5; there is no DNA to check the TCRdb D call of TRBD1. Germline CDR1 is LGHNA and CDR2 is YSLEER. This CDR3 region has 15 residues.

The chain combines TRBV7-9 with TRBJ1-2; TCRdb selects TRBD1, and the lack of DNA leaves this call unchecked. The CDR3 contains 13 residues. Germline V lookup: CDR1 SEHNR, CDR2 FQNEAQ (reference sequence). The CDR3 sequence is CASSAQGPYGYTF. Based on the CDR3 plus reference TRBV7-9 and TRBJ1-2, the full variable domain is DTGVSQNPRHKITKRGQNVTFRCDPISEHNRLYWYRQTLGQGPEFLTYFQNEAQLEKSRLLSDRFSAERPKGSFSTLEIQRTEQGDSAMYLCASSAQGPYGYTFGSGTRLTVV.

V usage is TRBV4-3 and J usage is TRBJ1-5. The V gene's germline CDR1 is LGHNA and CDR2 YSLEER. The length of the CDR3 is 16 residues. CDR3 protein: CASSQGVHYSNQPQHF.

The chain employs TRBV7-2 and TRBJ2-1. This CDR3 is 15 amino acids long. In germline, CDR1 is SGHTA, CDR2 FQGNSA. The CDR3 sequence: CASSSRPYLYNEQFF.

This chain links TRBV21-1 with TRBJ2-7. TRBV21-1 is reported as a pseudogene. The CDR3 covers 14 residues. The CDR3 spells CASSKAGFSYEQYF.

The chain is built from TRBV9 and TRBJ2-1; absent DNA, TCRdb's TRBD1 call cannot be checked. The CDR3 totals 16 residues. Per the germline V gene, CDR1 is SGDLS and CDR2 is YYNGEE. Here the CDR3 reads CASSVGGSKTYNEQFF.

The chain is built from TRBV10-1 and TRBJ2-1. Germline V gives CDR1 WNHNN, CDR2 SYGVQD (reference sequence). The CDR3 covers 16 residues. The CDR3 loop is CASSADSGRSYNEQFF.

The chain employs TRBV7-2 and TRBJ1-5. The CDR3 is 12 residues long. Germline V gene data show CDR1 as SGHTA and CDR2 as FQGNSA. This chain's CDR3 is CASSSWGQPQHF.

V is TRBV12-3 or TRBV12-4 and J is TRBJ2-3; the TCRdb D gene call, TRBD2, has no DNA to confirm it. The CDR3 spans 14 residues. The CDR3 is CASSLGGRDDTQYF.

The CDR3 sequence is CASSDLGQAGNTIYF. V usage is TRBV6-6 and J usage is TRBJ1-3; TCRdb picks TRBD1, but there is no DNA to check that call. Germline V gives CDR1 MNHNY, CDR2 SVGAGI (reference sequence). The CDR3 has 15 residues.

V and J are TRBV15 and TRBJ1-1; TCRdb indicates TRBD1, and absent DNA this call remains unverified. CDR1 LNHNV and CDR2 YYDKDF come from the germline V gene (reference sequence). CDR3 length equals 15 residues. This CDR3 is CATSRDMGLNTEAFF.

V and J are TRBV4-3 and TRBJ2-1. CDR1 is LGHNA and CDR2 is YSLEER in the germline V gene. This CDR3 contains 17 residues. The CDR3 loop is CASSQDFAGSSYNEQFF.

The rearrangement links TRBV20-1 to TRBJ2-7; the D gene TCRdb calls, TRBD2, cannot be checked with no DNA. The germline V gene has CDR1 DFQATT and CDR2 SNEGSKA (reference sequence). This CDR3 region has 13 residues. The CDR3 sequence: CSATRTSGYEQYF.

V and J are TRBV2 and TRBJ2-7; TCRdb outputs TRBD2, but without DNA this stays unchecked. This CDR3 comprises 11 residues. Looked up from germline, CDR1 is SNHLY and CDR2 is FYNNEI. The CDR3 sequence: CASFGGNEQYF.

V is TRBV27 and J is TRBJ2-7; TCRdb picks TRBD2, but there is no DNA to check that call. Per germline, CDR1 MNHEY and CDR2 SMNVEV (reference sequence). The CDR3 sequence is 15 residues long. The CDR3: CASSLAGPLSYEQYF.